This TCR beta chain emerged from a study of long-term antiretroviral therapy in people with HIV. J lost 4 bases, V lost 0 bases, and 5 bases had no gene match. There are 15 residues in the CDR3. The germline gives CDR1 SGDLS, CDR2 YYNGEE. A single count supports this clone. Researchers report immunoSEQ v3.0 was run at survey level. This table comes from immunoSEQ multiplex PCR, and its TCRdb copy is limited to in-frame clones, with some not included. The sample carries around 37,000 clones, around 85% recorded once. The source was unsorted PBMCs, collected about 3.4 years after starting antiretroviral therapy. The chain uses TRBV9 and TRBJ2-3, with TRBD2 matching 7 bases. The receptor was derived from a man aged 18 to 29 with HIV. The CDR3 sequence: CASSVEASGADTQYF. As DNA, the CDR3 is TGTGCCAGCAGCGTAGAGGCTAGCGGAGCAGATACGCAGTATTTT. The variable domain in full, completed from reference TRBV9 and TRBJ2-3, reads DSGVTQTPKHLITATGQRVTLRCSPRSGDLSVYWYQQSLDQGLQFLIQYYNGEERAKGNILERFSAQQFPDLHSELNLSSLELGDSALYFCASSVEASGADTQYFGPGTRLTVL.